The 9 T cell receptor beta chains given below trace back to one sample, sequenced in a study of shared clonotypes between healthy human individuals (TCRdb year 2020). The library was prepared using the immunoSEQ multiplex PCR assay. TCRdb provides this immuneACCESS table in a form limited to in-frame rearrangements. Some clones are lacking; in checked studies, under half of them reflect an unresolved V gene, and why the rest are absent is not known. This sample lists about 1.9 million clones; around 93% were detected once. 1.5% to 2% of the sample is in the top ten clones. For the CD8 naive samples, CD45RO-negative cells were positively selected for CCR7, yielding a CD45RA+CCR7+ population from which TemRA cells were excluded. The specimen was naive CD8+ T cells from PBMCs. The cell subset or site label corresponds to: CD45RA+CCR7+. All receptors derive from a man between 18 and 35 years old in good health. Some clones in this sample may be carry-over from other donors' samples.

This clone was seen just once. The CDR3 nucleotides are TGTGCCAGCAGCCAAAGGACAGTATCTAGCAATCAGCCCCAGCATTTT. It is translated as CASSQRTVSSNQPQHF. The rearrangement uses TRBV28 and TRBJ1-5; tentative D call: TRBD1 (6 bases). The germline V gene has CDR1 MDHEN and CDR2 SYDVKM. The CDR3 runs to 16 residues. Trimming took off 6 bases at V and 0 bases at J, with 15 bases between the two ends.

The V call is TRBV6-6, the J call TRBJ2-7; D is possibly TRBD1 or TRBD2 (5 bases each). Between the trimmed V and J ends, which lost 8 bases and 0 bases, there was a span of 20 bases. The CDR3 is 16 amino acids. The germline V gene encodes CDR1 MNHNY and CDR2 SVGAGI (reference sequence). CDR3: CASFPRGSQSSYEQYF. For the CDR3, the DNA is TGTGCCAGCTTCCCCCGGGGCTCCCAGAGCTCCTACGAGCAGTACTTC.

A word on this clone: A read error may produce the germline difference seen at one junction end. The rearrangement joins TRBV7-6 to TRBJ2-3; TRBD2 matches at 7 bases. The CDR3 is 17 amino acids. CDR1 is SGHVS, CDR2 FNYEAQ, per germline. The DNA for the CDR3 is TGTGCCAGCAGTTCAGCCTTTGCGGGAGTTTACCCAGATACACAGTATTTT. Protein sequence: CASSSAFAGVYPDTQYF.

With regard to this clone: This same CDR3 is encoded by further DNA sequences in the sample. The chain uses TRBV28 and TRBJ2-2; D is uncertain. CDR1 is MDHEN, CDR2 SYDVKM, per germline. This CDR3 is 14 amino acids long. V lost 4 bases and J lost 0, with 6 bases in between. CDR3 protein: CASSSTPNTGELFF. The CDR3 DNA reads TGTGCCAGCAGTTCGACACCGAACACCGGGGAGCTGTTTTTT.

This chain joins TRBV27 and TRBJ2-7, with 9 bases lining up with TRBD2. J lost 0 bases, V lost 2 bases, and 5 bases had no gene match. CDR1 and CDR2 (germline): MNHEY, SMNVEV (reference sequence). This CDR3 spans 16 amino acids. CDR3 loop: CASSLRLAVSSYEQYF. In DNA, the CDR3 is TGTGCCAGCAGTTTAAGACTAGCGGTGAGCTCCTACGAGCAGTACTTC.

The V gene is TRBV7-8, the J gene TRBJ2-7; 7 positions match TRBD2. The CDR3 has 14 amino acids. V lost 0 bases and J lost 5; bases outside the gene matches: 4. Germline V lookup: CDR1 SGHVS, CDR2 FQNEAQ. The CDR3 DNA reads as TGTGCCAGCAGCTTAGCGGGAGGGCCGAACGAGCAGTACTTC. Encoded protein: CASSLAGGPNEQYF.

The chain is built from TRBV2 and TRBJ1-2, with 7 bases matching TRBD1. The CDR3 runs to 14 residues. Trimming took 7 bases from V and 8 from J; bases not matched to a gene: 13. Germline loops: CDR1 SNHLY, CDR2 FYNNEI. As DNA, the CDR3 is TGTGCCAGCACTCCGCCCGGAGGGGGCCAAGGCTACACCTTC. It encodes CASTPPGGGQGYTF.

The chain links TRBV4-2 to TRBJ2-7; the D is unclear. Between the trimmed V and J ends, which lost 4 bases and 4 bases, there was a span of 11 bases. The CDR3 is 13 amino acids. Germline V gene data show CDR1 as LGHNA and CDR2 as YNFKEQ. The CDR3 sequence: CASSPGIGYEQYF. In DNA form, the CDR3 reads TGTGCCAGCAGCCCCGGAATAGGTTACGAGCAGTACTTC.

There are a few counts of this clone. The chain couples TRBV7-9 to TRBJ1-1; TRBD1 agrees at 12 bases. This CDR3 is 17 amino acids long. Trimming at V came to 2 bases and at J to 1 base, leaving 5 bases not matched to a gene. Germline V gives CDR1 SEHNR, CDR2 FQNEAQ (reference sequence). CDR3 DNA sequence: TGTGCCAGCAGCTTACTACCGGGACAGGGGGCGAACACTGAAGCTTTCTTT. Protein: CASSLLPGQGANTEAFF.